This passage covers 14 T cell receptor beta chains from one sample sequenced in a study of cytomegalovirus exposure and HLA in healthy donors. PCR primers comprised 60 Vbeta and 13 Jbeta primers. Libraries were prepared by immunoSEQ multiplex PCR; TCRdb keeps only in-frame clonotypes and omits some of them. The sample contains around 130,000 clones, approximately 80% of which appear only once. The sequencing input was PBMCs. The receptors originated from a male donor in good health and CMV-seronegative.

This chain links TRBV28 with TRBJ1-1; D might be TRBD1 (6 bases). The germline V and J ends were trimmed by 6 bases and 4 bases, with 9 bases remaining between them. The CDR3 contains 12 residues. Germline CDR1 is MDHEN and CDR2 is SYDVKM. CDR3 DNA sequence: TGTGCCAGCAGGATAGGGGGCACTGAAGCTTTCTTT. Translation gives CASRIGGTEAFF.

The V gene is TRBV2, the J gene TRBJ1-4, with D tentatively TRBD1 (5 bases). Trimming left V 2 bases short and J 8 bases short, with 12 bases between. This CDR3 is built from 14 residues. Germline lookup yields CDR1 SNHLY and CDR2 FYNNEI. The CDR3 loop reads CASSELRGWEKLFF. In DNA form, the CDR3 reads TGTGCCAGCAGTGAACTTAGGGGCTGGGAAAAACTGTTTTTT.

The genes are TRBV5-1 and TRBJ2-2; unclear D gene. From germline, CDR1 is SGHRS and CDR2 YFSETQ. This CDR3 is 15 amino acids long. Trimming left V 4 bases short and J 0 bases short, with 10 bases between. The CDR3 nucleotides read TGCGCCAGCAGCCTTATAACATCGAACACCGGGGAGCTGTTTTTT. This encodes CASSLITSNTGELFF.

The chain joins TRBV19 to TRBJ2-7; 9 bases are shared with TRBD1. Trimming removed 4 bases from V and 2 bases from J; junction bases left unmatched: 9. Germline V gene lookup returns CDR1 LNHDA and CDR2 SQIVND (reference sequence). This CDR3 is 16 amino acids long. The CDR3 region has the DNA TGTGCCAGTAGTAAAACTGTGGGACAGGGCACCTACGAGCAGTACTTC. Its protein product is CASSKTVGQGTYEQYF.

This clone came up once. This chain links TRBV30 with TRBJ2-5; perhaps TRBD2 as D (6 bases). Germline values: CDR1 GTSNPN, CDR2 SVGIG (reference sequence). Trimming pared 0 bases from V and 4 bases from J, leaving 12 bases between. The CDR3 consists of 14 residues. In DNA, the CDR3 is TGTGCCTGGAGTGTAGGGCGGGGAGGAGAGACCCAGTACTTC. It encodes CAWSVGRGGETQYF.

This clone was seen more than once but under ten times. Relative to the germline gene, one junction end is altered; a read error may explain this. This chain links TRBV25-1 with TRBJ2-6, with D hard to call. This CDR3 comprises 13 residues. Germline V gives CDR1 MGHDK, CDR2 SYGVNS. Here the CDR3 DNA reads TGTGCCAGCAGTGATCCAGGAAGCAACGGCCTGACTTTC. Residues: CASSDPGSNGLTF.

This clone turned up a few times. V and J are TRBV7-2 and TRBJ2-7; the D gene is possibly TRBD1 (6 bases). CDR3 length equals 15 residues. V was pared by 5 bases and J by 1 base, with 15 bases between. The germline gives CDR1 SGHTA, CDR2 FQGNSA. CDR3 in amino acids: CASSPRQARSYEQYF. In DNA form, the CDR3 reads TGTGCCAGCAGCCCTCGACAGGCGCGATCCTACGAGCAGTACTTC.

There are a few counts of this clone. This rearrangement joins TRBV28 to TRBJ2-1; TRBD1 is a possible D gene (5 bases). The CDR3 is 19 amino acids. Looked up from germline, CDR1 is MDHEN and CDR2 is SYDVKM. V lost 5 bases, J lost 8 bases, and 31 bases lay in between. As DNA, the CDR3 is TGTGCCAGCAGTCTTAGGCAGCCCCAGGGTGATGGCTTGTGGGATGAGCAGTTCTTC. Translating gives CASSLRQPQGDGLWDEQFF.

The V and J genes are TRBV27 and TRBJ1-2; D remains ambiguous. Between the trimmed V and J ends, which lost 4 bases and 6 bases, there was a span of 12 bases. In germline, CDR1 is MNHEY, CDR2 SMNVEV (reference sequence). This CDR3 region has 13 residues. In nucleotides, the CDR3 is TGTGCCAGCAGTTCCCGGAGCGGCGATGGCTACACCTTC. This encodes CASSSRSGDGYTF.

For this clone: One end of the junction does not line up with germline, which may come from a read error. The chain uses TRBV7-9 and TRBJ1-5; a possible D gene is TRBD1 (5 bases). The CDR3 contains 13 residues. Germline loops: CDR1 SEHNR, CDR2 FQNEAQ (reference sequence). DNA of the CDR3: TGTTCCAGCAGCCTCTCGGACACTCAGCCCCAGCATTTT. Protein product: CSSSLSDTQPQHF.

The V and J genes are TRBV28 and TRBJ2-7, with D possibly being TRBD1 (6 bases). The ends were cut back, 5 bases at V and 2 bases at J, with 19 bases in the middle. Germline values: CDR1 MDHEN, CDR2 SYDVKM. The CDR3 extends over 16 amino acids. DNA for the CDR3: TGTGCCAGCAGTCCGACCTATCTGGGGGCAACCTACGAGCAGTACTTC. Translation: CASSPTYLGATYEQYF.

J is TRBJ2-3 and V is TRBV27; 7 nucleotides align to TRBD1. V shed 5 bases and J 6 bases; nucleotides not matched to a gene: 8. This CDR3 region has 14 residues. Germline CDR1 MNHEY, CDR2 SMNVEV (reference sequence). CDR3 DNA sequence: TGTGCCAGCAGTCCGCTCCGCAGGGGGGATACGCAGTATTTT. Its translation: CASSPLRRGDTQYF.

The chain combines TRBV6-1 with TRBJ2-1; 9 nucleotides align to TRBD2. The germline V gene encodes CDR1 MNHNS and CDR2 SASEGT. The CDR3 spans 15 residues. Germline trimming cut 10 bases from V and 13 bases from J; bases unmatched to any gene: 20. The CDR3 nucleotides are TGTGCCACCGTCACCTTAGCGGGAGAAGGCGGTATACAGTTCTTC. Translation: CATVTLAGEGGIQFF.

This clone was observed a single time. The chain joins TRBV5-5 to TRBJ2-1; no firm D call. CDR1 and CDR2 from the germline V gene are SGHKS and YYEKEE (reference sequence). The CDR3 contains 11 residues. The V end lost 4 bases, the J end lost 15 bases, and 14 bases lay between the germline ends. The CDR3 DNA sequence: TGTGCCAGCAGCCAGTCAGGTCTGCGGTTCTTC. Protein sequence: CASSQSGLRFF. Supplemented by reference TRBV5-5 and TRBJ2-1, the full variable domain reads DAGVTQSPTHLIKTRGQQVTLRCSPISGHKSVSWYQQVLGQGPQFIFQYYEKEERGRGNFPDRFSARQFPNYSSELNVNALLLGDSALYLCASSQSGLRFFGPGTRLTVL.